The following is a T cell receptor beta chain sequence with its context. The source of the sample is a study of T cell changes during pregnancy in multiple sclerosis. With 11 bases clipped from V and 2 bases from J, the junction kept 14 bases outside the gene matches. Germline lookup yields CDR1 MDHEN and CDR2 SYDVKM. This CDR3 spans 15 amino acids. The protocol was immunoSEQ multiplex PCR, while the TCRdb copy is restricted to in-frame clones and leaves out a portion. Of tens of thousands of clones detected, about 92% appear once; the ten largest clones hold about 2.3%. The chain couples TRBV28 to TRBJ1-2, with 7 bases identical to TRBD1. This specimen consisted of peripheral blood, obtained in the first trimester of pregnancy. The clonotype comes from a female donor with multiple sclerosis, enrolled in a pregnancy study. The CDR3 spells CAALQGGQTNYGYTF. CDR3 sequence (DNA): TGTGCCGCACTTCAGGGGGGACAGACAAACTATGGCTACACCTTC.